Given below is one TCR beta chain in context. Its antigen remains unidentified. One base away there is no much larger clone; base qualities are not given. Taken with the paper, the label for time point translates to: 180 days after allo-HCT. Blood from recipients was drawn roughly 28 days before transplant, then again at days 30, 100 and 180 after transplant. Nuclei Lysis Solution was used to extract genomic DNA from fresh or cryopreserved unfractionated peripheral blood mononuclear cells. CDR1 MNHNS and CDR2 SASEGT are derived from the germline V gene. From cysteine to phenylalanine, the CDR3 is 16 amino acids long. Just the 48-base CDR3 DNA is kept, in frame starting at base 1. The junction carries 11 bases between V and J, which are trimmed by 2 bases and 0 bases respectively. This record comes from a study of T cell clonotyping in hematopoietic cell transplantation (dated by TCRdb to the early 2020s). Some background on the complete study: In the study, fewer than 150 blood samples were gathered from some 32 consecutive transplant recipients and their related donors. Recruitment of patients ran from late 2015 to early 2017, and follow-up continued until late 2020 or until death. Beyond this particular receptor, the publication reports: After transplant, TCR diversity in recipients dropped, and pathologically expanded clonotypes increased progressively from day 30 to day 180. Just a small fraction of recipient repertoires overlapped with donor repertoires, and more than 95% appeared de novo at the given depth. Broader TCR repertoire diversity after transplant was predicted by Inverse Simpson Index values from donors and from recipients before transplant. Sample size was limited, and cells were not sorted, so CD4 and CD8 repertoire contributions could not be separated.

With the immunoSEQ assay, which is a bias-controlled multiplex PCR relying on V- and J-specific primers, TCR beta CDR3 regions were amplified from genomic DNA. A second PCR step added a proprietary barcode and Illumina adapter sequences to the CDR3 amplicons. An Illumina MiSeq instrument was used to sequence the CDR3 libraries. Under the source paper's analysis protocol: immunoSEQ Analyzer 3.0 was used for export and quality control, with R Bioconductor and Immunarch used for downstream analyses. Only productive rearrangements within the normalized downsampled data set were used in the calculation of repertoire metrics. In the normalized cohort, a clonotype counted as pathologically expanded if the clonotype was larger than 5 templates. Repertoire diversity was measured with the Inverse Simpson Index. To capture all clonotypes, the CMV-specificity analyses were run on the non-normalized data set. As stored in TCRdb, this immuneACCESS dataset retains in-frame rearrangements with V and J assigned. A fraction of the clones does not appear; measured against another copy, unresolved V genes explain less than half of the discrepancy, and the remainder lacks a known reason. V, J and clone size are those of that table, while D and trimming were read from the DNA. Across this sample there are some 11,000 clones, with roughly 89% seen only once. Of the sample, under 50% is held by the ten largest clones.

The sequence is built from TRBV6-1 and TRBJ1-5; perhaps TRBD1 is the D gene, with 6 bases matching. This material consisted of PBMCs, taken 180 days after allogeneic stem cell transplant. The receptor's source is a male patient aged 60-70 years who had an allogeneic stem cell transplant from an unrelated donor, so the T cells may come from the graft donor. Some clones in this sample may be carry-over from other donors' samples. The bases read TGTGCCAGCAGTGAACGGGGGGCTAATAGCAATCAGCCCCAGCATTTT. Translated, this is CASSERGANSNQPQHF.